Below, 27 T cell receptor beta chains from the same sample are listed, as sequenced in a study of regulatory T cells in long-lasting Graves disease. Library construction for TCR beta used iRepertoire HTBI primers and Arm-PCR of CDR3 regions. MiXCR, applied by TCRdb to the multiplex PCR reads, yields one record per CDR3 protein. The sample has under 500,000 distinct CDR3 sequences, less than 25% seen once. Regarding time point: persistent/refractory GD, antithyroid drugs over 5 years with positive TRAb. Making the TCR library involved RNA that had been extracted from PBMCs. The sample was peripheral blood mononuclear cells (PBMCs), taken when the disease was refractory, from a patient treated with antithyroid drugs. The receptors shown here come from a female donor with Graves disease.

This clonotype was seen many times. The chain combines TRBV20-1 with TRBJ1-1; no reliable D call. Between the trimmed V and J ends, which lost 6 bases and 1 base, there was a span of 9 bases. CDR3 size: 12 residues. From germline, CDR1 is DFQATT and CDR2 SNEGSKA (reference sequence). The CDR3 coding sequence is TGCAGTGCCTCTCTGAAGAACACTGAAGCTTTCTTT. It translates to CSASLKNTEAFF.

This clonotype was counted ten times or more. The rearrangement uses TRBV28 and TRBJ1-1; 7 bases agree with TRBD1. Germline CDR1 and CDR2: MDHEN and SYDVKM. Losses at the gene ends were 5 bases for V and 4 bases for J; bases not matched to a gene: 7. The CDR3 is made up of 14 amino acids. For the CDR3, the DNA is TGTGCCAGCAGTCCGACAGGGTCCGCCACTGAAGCTTTCTTT. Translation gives CASSPTGSATEAFF. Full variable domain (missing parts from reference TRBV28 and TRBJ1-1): DVKVTQSSRYLVKRTGEKVFLECVQDMDHENMFWYRQDPGLGLRLIYFSYDVKMKEKGDIPEGYSVSREKKERFSLILESASTNQTSMYLCASSPTGSATEAFFGQGTRLTVV.

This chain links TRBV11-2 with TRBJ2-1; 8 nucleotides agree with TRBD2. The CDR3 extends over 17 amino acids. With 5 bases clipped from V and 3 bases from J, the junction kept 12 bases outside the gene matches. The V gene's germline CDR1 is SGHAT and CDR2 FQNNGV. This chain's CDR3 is CASSPLGTRNFYNEQFF. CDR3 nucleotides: TGTGCCAGCAGCCCACTTGGGACTAGAAATTTCTACAATGAGCAGTTCTTC.

The chain's CDR3 is CASSYSGVFYGYTF. The CDR3, as DNA: TGTGCCAGCAGTTACTCGGGGGTGTTCTATGGCTACACCTTC. The chain uses TRBV6-2 or TRBV6-3 and TRBJ1-2; tentatively, D is TRBD1 (5 bases). Looked up from germline, CDR1 is MNHEY and CDR2 is SVGEGT. This CDR3 is built from 14 residues. Trimming stripped 0 bases from V and 4 bases from J, with 9 bases between.

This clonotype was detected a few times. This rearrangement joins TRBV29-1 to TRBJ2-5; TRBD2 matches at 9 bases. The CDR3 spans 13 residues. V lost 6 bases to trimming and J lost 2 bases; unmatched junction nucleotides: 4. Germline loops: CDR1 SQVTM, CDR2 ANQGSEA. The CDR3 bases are TGCAGCGTGAAGCGGGAGGCACAAGAGACCCAGTACTTC. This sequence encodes CSVKREAQETQYF.

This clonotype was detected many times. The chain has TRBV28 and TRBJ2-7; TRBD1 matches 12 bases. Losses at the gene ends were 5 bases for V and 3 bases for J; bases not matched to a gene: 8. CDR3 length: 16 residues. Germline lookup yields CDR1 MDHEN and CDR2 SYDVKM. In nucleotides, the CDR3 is TGTGCCAGCAGTCCCGGGACAGGGGGCTCTCTCTACGAGCAGTACTTC. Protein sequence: CASSPGTGGSLYEQYF.

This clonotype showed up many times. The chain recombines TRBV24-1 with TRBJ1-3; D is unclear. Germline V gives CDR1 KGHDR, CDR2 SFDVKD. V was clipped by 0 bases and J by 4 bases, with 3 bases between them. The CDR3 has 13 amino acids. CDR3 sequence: CATSDLRGNTIYF. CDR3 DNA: TGTGCCACCAGTGATTTGCGAGGAAACACCATATATTTT.

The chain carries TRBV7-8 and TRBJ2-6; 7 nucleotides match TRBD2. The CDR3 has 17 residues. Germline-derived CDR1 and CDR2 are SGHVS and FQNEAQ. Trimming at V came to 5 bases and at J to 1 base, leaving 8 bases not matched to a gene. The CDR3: CASSHLAGPSGANVLTF. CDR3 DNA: TGTGCCAGCAGCCACTTAGCGGGCCCGTCTGGGGCCAACGTCCTGACTTTC.

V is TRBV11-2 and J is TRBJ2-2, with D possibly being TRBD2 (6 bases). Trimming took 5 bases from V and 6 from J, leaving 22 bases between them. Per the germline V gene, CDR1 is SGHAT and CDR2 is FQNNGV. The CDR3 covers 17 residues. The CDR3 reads CASSHIAGTESAGELFF. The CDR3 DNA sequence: TGTGCCAGCAGCCATATAGCCGGGACTGAGTCGGCCGGGGAGCTGTTTTTT.

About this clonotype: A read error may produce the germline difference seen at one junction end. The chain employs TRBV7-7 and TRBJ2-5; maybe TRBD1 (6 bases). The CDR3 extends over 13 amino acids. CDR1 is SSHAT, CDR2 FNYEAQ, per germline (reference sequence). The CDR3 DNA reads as TGTGCTAGCAGCGCAACAGGGTTGGAGACCCAGTACTTC. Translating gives CASSATGLETQYF.

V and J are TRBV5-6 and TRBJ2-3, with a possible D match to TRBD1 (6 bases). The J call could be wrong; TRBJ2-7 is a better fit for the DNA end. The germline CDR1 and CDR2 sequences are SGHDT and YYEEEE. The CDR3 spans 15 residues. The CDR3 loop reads CASTSSFTGSYEQYF. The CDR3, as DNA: TGTGCCAGCACTTCCTCCTTCACAGGGTCGTACGAGCAGTACTTC.

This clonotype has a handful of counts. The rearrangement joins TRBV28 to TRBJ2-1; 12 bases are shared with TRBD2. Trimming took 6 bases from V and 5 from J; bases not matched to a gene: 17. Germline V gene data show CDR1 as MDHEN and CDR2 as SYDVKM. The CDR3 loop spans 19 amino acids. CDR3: CASRSASGLAGGKDNEQFF. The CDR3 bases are TGTGCCAGCAGGTCGGCATCGGGGCTAGCGGGAGGGAAGGACAATGAGCAGTTCTTC.

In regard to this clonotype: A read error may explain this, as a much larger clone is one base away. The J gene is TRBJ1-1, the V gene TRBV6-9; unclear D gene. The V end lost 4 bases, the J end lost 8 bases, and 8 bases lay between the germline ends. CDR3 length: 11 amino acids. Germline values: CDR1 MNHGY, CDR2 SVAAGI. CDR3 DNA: TGTGCCAGCAGTTGGATAACCGAAGCTTTCTTT. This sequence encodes CASSWITEAFF.

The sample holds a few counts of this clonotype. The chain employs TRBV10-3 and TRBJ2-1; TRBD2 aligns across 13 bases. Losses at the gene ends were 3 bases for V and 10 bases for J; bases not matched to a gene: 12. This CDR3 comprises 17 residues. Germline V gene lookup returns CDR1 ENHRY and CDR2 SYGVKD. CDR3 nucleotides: TGTGCCATCAGTGACGCGGCCGGGACTAGCGGGGCGGGGGAGCAGTTCTTC. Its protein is CAISDAAGTSGAGEQFF.

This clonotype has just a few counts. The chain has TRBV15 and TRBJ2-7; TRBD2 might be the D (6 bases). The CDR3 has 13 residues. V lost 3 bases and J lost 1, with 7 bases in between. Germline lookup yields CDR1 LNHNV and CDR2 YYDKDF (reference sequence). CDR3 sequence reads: CATSSRESYEQYF. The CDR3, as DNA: TGTGCCACCAGCAGCCGGGAGTCCTACGAGCAGTACTTC.

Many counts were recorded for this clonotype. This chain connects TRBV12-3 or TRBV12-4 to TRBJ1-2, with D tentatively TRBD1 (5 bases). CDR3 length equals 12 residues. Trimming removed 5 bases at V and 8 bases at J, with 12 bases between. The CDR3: CASSEGARGYTF. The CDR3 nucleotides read TGTGCCAGCAGTGAAGGGGCGCGGGGCTACACCTTC.

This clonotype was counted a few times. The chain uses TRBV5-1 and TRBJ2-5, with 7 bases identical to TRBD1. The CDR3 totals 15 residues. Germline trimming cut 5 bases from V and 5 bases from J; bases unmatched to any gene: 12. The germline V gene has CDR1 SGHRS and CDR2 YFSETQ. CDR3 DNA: TGCGCCAGCAGACGGACAGGCGAATCCCAGGAGACCCAGTACTTC. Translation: CASRRTGESQETQYF.

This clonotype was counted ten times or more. The CDR3 loop reads CASSAGGRGYTEAFF. CDR3 DNA sequence: TGTGCCAGCAGTGCGGGAGGCCGTGGGTACACTGAAGCTTTCTTT. The J gene is TRBJ1-1, the V gene TRBV11-2; D uncertain. The V end lost 6 bases, the J end lost 3 bases, and 17 bases lay between the germline ends. CDR3 length: 15 amino acids. Germline CDR1 SGHAT, CDR2 FQNNGV.

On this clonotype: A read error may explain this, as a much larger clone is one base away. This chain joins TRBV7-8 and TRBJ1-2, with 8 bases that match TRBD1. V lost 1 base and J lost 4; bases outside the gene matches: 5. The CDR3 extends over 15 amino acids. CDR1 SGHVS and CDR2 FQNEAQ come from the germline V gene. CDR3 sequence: CASSLGTGSSYGYTF. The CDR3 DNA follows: TGTGCCAGCAGCTTAGGGACAGGGTCGAGCTATGGCTACACCTTC. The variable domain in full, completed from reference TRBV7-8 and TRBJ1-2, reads GAGVSQSPRYKVAKRGQDVALRCDPISGHVSLFWYQQALGQGPEFLTYFQNEAQLDKSGLPSDRFFAERPEGSVSTLKIQRTQQEDSAVYLCASSLGTGSSYGYTFGSGTRLTVV.

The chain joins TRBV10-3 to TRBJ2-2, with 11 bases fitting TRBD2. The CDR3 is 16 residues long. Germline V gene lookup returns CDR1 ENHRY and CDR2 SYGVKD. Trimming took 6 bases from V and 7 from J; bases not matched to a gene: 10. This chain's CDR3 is CAIRSTSGSGIGELFF. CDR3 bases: TGTGCCATCAGATCTACTAGCGGGAGTGGGATCGGGGAGCTGTTTTTT.

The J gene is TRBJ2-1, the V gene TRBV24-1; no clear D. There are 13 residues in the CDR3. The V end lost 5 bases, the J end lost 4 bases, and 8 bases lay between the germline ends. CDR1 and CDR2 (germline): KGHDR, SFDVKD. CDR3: CATSVGLYNEQFF. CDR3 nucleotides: TGTGCCACCAGTGTTGGGCTATACAATGAGCAGTTCTTC.

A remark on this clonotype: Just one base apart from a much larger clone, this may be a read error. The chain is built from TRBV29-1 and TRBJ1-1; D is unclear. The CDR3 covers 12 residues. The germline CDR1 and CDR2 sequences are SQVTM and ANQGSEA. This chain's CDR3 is CSVAAVITEALF. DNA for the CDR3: TGCAGCGTTGCAGCAGTGATCACTGAAGCTCTCTTT.

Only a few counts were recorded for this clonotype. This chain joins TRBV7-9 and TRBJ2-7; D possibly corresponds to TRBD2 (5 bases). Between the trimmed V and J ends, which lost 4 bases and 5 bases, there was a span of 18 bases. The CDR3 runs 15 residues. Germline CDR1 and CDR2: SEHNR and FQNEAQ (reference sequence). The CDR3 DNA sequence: TGTGCCAGCAGCTCCGCGGCAGGCGTCGGGGACGAGCAGTACTTC. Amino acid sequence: CASSSAAGVGDEQYF.

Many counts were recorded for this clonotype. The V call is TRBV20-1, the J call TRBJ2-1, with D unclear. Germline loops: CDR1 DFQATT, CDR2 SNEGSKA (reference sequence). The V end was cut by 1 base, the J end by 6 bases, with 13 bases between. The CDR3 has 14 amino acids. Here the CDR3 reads CSARAVVLGNEQFF. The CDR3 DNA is TGCAGTGCTAGAGCGGTTGTGCTAGGCAATGAGCAGTTCTTC.

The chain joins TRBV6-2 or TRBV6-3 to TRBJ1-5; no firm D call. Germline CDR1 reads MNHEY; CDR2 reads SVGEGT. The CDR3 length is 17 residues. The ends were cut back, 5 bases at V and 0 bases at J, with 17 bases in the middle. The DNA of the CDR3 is TGTGCCAGCAGTGAACAGTTCGCCAGGTATAGCAATCAGCCCCAGCATTTT. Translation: CASSEQFARYSNQPQHF.

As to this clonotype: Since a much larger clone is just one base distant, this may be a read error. CDR3 residues: CASSPRSAAQEAQYF. The CDR3 nucleotides read TGTGCCAGCTCACCAAGGTCCGCAGCCCAAGAGGCCCAGTACTTC. The chain recombines TRBV18 with TRBJ2-5; D gene unclear. Per germline, CDR1 KGHSH and CDR2 LQKENI. This CDR3 is built from 15 residues.

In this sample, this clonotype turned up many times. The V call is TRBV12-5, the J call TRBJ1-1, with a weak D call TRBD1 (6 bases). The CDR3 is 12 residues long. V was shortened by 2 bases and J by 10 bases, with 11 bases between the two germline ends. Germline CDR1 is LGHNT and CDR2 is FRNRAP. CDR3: CASGLITGSAFF. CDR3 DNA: TGTGCTAGTGGTTTGATAACAGGGTCAGCTTTCTTT.